A single TCR beta chain is shown here with its context. It has no known antigen specificity. Base-call qualities are not available, and no considerably larger clone is one nucleotide away. The record originates from a study of cytomegalovirus exposure and HLA in healthy donors (dated by TCRdb to 2016 to 2017). Notes on the research overall: According to a later analysis, the 120 or so validation repertoires were produced on the same platform as the approximately 690 repertoires of the first cohort. The study was designed to test whether signatures of past pathogen exposure could be identified by cataloging public T cell receptors. High-throughput TCR immunosequencing, statistical association of individual TCRs with disease status, and machine learning were combined to predict cytomegalovirus infection status. Along with the 666-subject first cohort, a separate validation cohort of over a hundred different subjects was used.

Separate from the roughly 630-subject first cohort, the validation cohort of 95 to 150 subjects was the group to which the donors belonged. The protocol used for the library was the immunoSEQ multiplex PCR assay. Concerning the study's data processing: To diagnose cytomegalovirus status from the catalog of TCR beta chain sequences, a statistical classification framework was built. This immuneACCESS table, as held by TCRdb, lists in-frame sequences with V and J called but not all clones. Of the missing ones, under half trace to an unresolved V gene in checked studies; the others have no known cause. V, J and clone size are taken as reported in that table, and D and trimming were inferred from the DNA itself. The sample profile shows roughly 60,000 clones; around 95% of them were found once. Almost 6% of the sample rests with the top ten. Trimming removed 2 bases from V and 8 bases from J, leaving 18 bases between the germline ends. The CDR1 and CDR2 encoded by the germline V gene (reference sequence) are MNHEY and SMNVEV. The CDR3 goes from the cysteine to the phenylalanine over 15 residues. The DNA shown is the 45-base CDR3, in frame from base 1.

The research as a whole found: The classifier was reported to diagnose cytomegalovirus status with high specificity and sensitivity in both the original and validation cohorts. A later analysis had no HLA typing for the validation cohort, so co-occurrence there was scored across all 130 or so repertoires. Subsequent analysis determined that TCRs grouped into clusters in the first cohort also showed a tendency toward co-occurrence across the 120 or so validation repertoires, and approximately 94% of cluster scores exceeded 0. The study gave a list of about 160 TCR beta chains associated with cytomegalovirus. A few of the identified cytomegalovirus-associated TCR beta chains were confirmed in vitro to be specific for cytomegalovirus antigens. The authors suggested that the approach could potentially be generalized to other disease states and immunological phenotypes. Across donors, most TCR sequences were observed very rarely, whereas some public TCRs were present in many individuals.

The rearranged chain carries TRBV27 and TRBJ1-2; matching of 5 bases hints at TRBD1 as the D gene. The sequenced sample was PBMCs. The receptor's source is a woman between 18 and 30 years old in good health and CMV-seropositive. The nucleotide sequence reads TGTGCCAGCAGTTTAACCTGGACCCGGGGGGAAGGCTACACCTTC. The resulting protein is CASSLTWTRGEGYTF.